The 10 T cell receptor beta chains given below trace back to one sample, sequenced in a study of early T cells in non-severe SARS-CoV-2 infection. TCRdb itself ran the 5' RACE reads through MiXCR, one entry per CDR3 protein. This table has about 73,000 distinct CDR3 sequences, approximately 15% appearing once. The sample consisted of whole blood. The receptors were sampled from an adult who was a healthcare worker with PCR-confirmed SARS-CoV-2 infection or an uninfected control (not recorded which).

The rearrangement joins TRBV28 to TRBJ2-3; D remains ambiguous. The CDR3 runs to 13 residues. V was cut by 3 bases and J by 10 bases, with 14 bases left in between. Germline CDR1 reads MDHEN; CDR2 reads SYDVKM. The CDR3 DNA follows: TGTGCCAGCAGTTTCTCAACCCGAGGAGCGCAGTATTTT. It translates to CASSFSTRGAQYF.

The chain combines TRBV6-5 with TRBJ1-1; 11 positions match TRBD1. V dropped 5 bases and J dropped 4; count of bases not matched to a gene: 6. Looked up from germline, CDR1 is MNHEY and CDR2 is SVGAGI. This CDR3 is built from 15 residues. As DNA, the CDR3 is TGTGCCAGCAGTCCACCCGGGACAGGGGGCACTGAAGCTTTCTTT. The encoded protein is CASSPPGTGGTEAFF.

This clonotype has only a few counts. The chain joins TRBV7-9 to TRBJ2-1; D may be TRBD2 (5 bases). V lost 4 bases and J lost 10, with 5 bases in between. Germline CDR1 SEHNR, CDR2 FQNEAQ (reference sequence). This CDR3 is 10 amino acids long. The CDR3 DNA sequence: TGTGCCAGCAGCTCGGGGGAGCAGTTCTTC. The encoded protein is CASSSGEQFF.

The chain combines TRBV19 with TRBJ1-5; no firm D call. V lost 2 bases, J lost 6 bases, and 5 bases lay in between. The CDR3 totals 12 residues. Germline V gene lookup returns CDR1 LNHDA and CDR2 SQIVND (reference sequence). Written as DNA, the CDR3 is TGTGCCAGTAGTATACGCGTTCAGCCCCAGCATTTT. Translated, it gives CASSIRVQPQHF.

This clonotype occurred a few times. The rearrangement uses TRBV12-3 or TRBV12-4 and TRBJ2-7; TRBD2 matches 11 bases. Trimming at V came to 3 bases and at J to 9 bases, leaving 10 bases not matched to a gene. The CDR3 spans 15 residues. CDR3 DNA sequence: TGTGCCAGCAGTTTTACCGGGACTAGCGGACGACTGCAGTACTTC. It yields the protein CASSFTGTSGRLQYF.

This clonotype was seen ten or more times. The V call is TRBV7-2, the J call TRBJ2-2; D unclear. The germline gives CDR1 SGHTA, CDR2 FQGNSA. V was shortened by 5 bases and J by 1 base, with 11 bases between the two germline ends. The CDR3 loop spans 15 amino acids. The CDR3, as DNA: TGTGCCAGCAGCCTAGTCGGCTTGAACACCGGGGAGCTGTTTTTT. Translated: CASSLVGLNTGELFF.

This clonotype showed up just a few times. This sequence joins TRBV2 and TRBJ2-7; D gene ambiguous. V lost 6 bases to trimming and J lost 6 bases, with 6 bases between them. The germline gives CDR1 SNHLY, CDR2 FYNNEI. There are 10 residues in the CDR3. As DNA, the CDR3 is TGTGCCAGCAGGTCAGGCGAGCAGTACTTC. It translates to CASRSGEQYF.

There are many counts of this clonotype. The V gene is TRBV18, the J gene TRBJ1-2; TRBD1 might be the D (6 bases). Trimming removed 5 bases from V and 4 bases from J, with 11 bases in between. This CDR3 spans 13 amino acids. Germline values: CDR1 KGHSH, CDR2 LQKENI. CDR3 sequence reads: CASSGGSSYGYTF. CDR3 coding DNA: TGTGCCAGCTCAGGGGGCTCGAGCTATGGCTACACCTTC. Combining the CDR3 with reference TRBV18 and TRBJ1-2 gives the whole variable domain NAGVMQNPRHLVRRRGQEARLRCSPMKGHSHVYWYRQLPEEGLKFMVYLQKENIIDESGMPKERFSAEFPKEGPSILRIQQVVRGDSAAYFCASSGGSSYGYTFGSGTRLTVV.

This clonotype has ten or more counts. This chain joins TRBV10-2 and TRBJ1-5; D ambiguous. This CDR3 spans 16 amino acids. V was pared by 0 bases and J by 4 bases, with 13 bases between. From germline, CDR1 is WSHSY and CDR2 SAAADI. The CDR3 protein is CASSESSSRANQPQHF. The CDR3 DNA follows: TGCGCCAGCAGTGAGTCTAGTTCACGGGCAAATCAGCCCCAGCATTTT.

The chain couples TRBV20-1 to TRBJ2-7, with 10 bases that match TRBD2. The CDR3 is 14 residues long. Germline trimming cut 1 base from V and 3 bases from J; bases unmatched to any gene: 3. Looked up from germline, CDR1 is DFQATT and CDR2 is SNEGSKA (reference sequence). The CDR3 sequence: CSARATSGNYEQYF. The CDR3 DNA is TGCAGTGCTAGAGCTACTAGCGGGAACTACGAGCAGTACTTC.